Below, one T cell receptor (beta chain) is given with its context. The antigen is unknown. The CDR3 sequence is 13 residues long. DNA is not recorded here. Germline CDR1 MNHEY, CDR2 SMNVEV (reference sequence). The data derive from a study of synovial regulatory T cells in juvenile arthritis. Study outcomes and limitations: TCR diversity was lower in inflammation-associated blood Treg cells than in other blood Treg cells. Largely private between patients, iaTreg TCR repertoires showed partial overlap with synovial Teff and blood CPL repertoires.

The repertoire was sequenced with immunoSEQ multiplex PCR; TCRdb's copy has only in-frame clones and lacks some. This sample carries just under 10,000 clones, with just over 0.9% going to the ten biggest clones. The approximately eleven donors had active juvenile idiopathic arthritis, with 3 polyarticular and 8 oligoarticular cases. Material for sequencing was Treg cells from blood. The subset here: remaining (HLA-DR-negative) circulating blood Treg cells. The chain couples TRBV27 to TRBJ2-7. This TCR was recovered from a donor aged 2-35 years with juvenile idiopathic arthritis. CDR3 in amino acids: CASSKGISYEQYF.